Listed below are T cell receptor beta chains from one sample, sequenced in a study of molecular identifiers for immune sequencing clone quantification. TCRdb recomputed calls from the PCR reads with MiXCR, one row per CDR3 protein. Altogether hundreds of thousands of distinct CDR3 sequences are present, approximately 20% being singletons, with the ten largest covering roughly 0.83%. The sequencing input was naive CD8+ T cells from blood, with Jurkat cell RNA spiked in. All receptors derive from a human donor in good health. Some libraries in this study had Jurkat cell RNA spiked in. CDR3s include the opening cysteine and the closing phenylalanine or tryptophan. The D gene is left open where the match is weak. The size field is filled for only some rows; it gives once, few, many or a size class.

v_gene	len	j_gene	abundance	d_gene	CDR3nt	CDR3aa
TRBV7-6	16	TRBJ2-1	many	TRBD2	TGTGCCAGCAGCTCAAGGACTAGCGGGAGTTACAATGAGCAGTTCTTC	CASSSRTSGSYNEQFF
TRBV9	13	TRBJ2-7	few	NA	TGTGCCAGCAGCGTCGCTAGCGCAGGAGAGCAGTACTTC	CASSVASAGEQYF
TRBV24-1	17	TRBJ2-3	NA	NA	TGTGCCACCAGTGCCCCTACGGTCGGCAGGGTCACAGATACGCAGTATTTT	CATSAPTVGRVTDTQYF
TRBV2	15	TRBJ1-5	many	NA	TGTGCCAGCAGTACGGGACAAAATAGCAATCAGCCCCAGCATTTT	CASSTGQNSNQPQHF
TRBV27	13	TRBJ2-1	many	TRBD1	TGTGCCAGCAGTTTATCAGGGGGCTATGAGCAGTTCTTC	CASSLSGGYEQFF
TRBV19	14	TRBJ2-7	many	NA	TGTGCCAGTAGTATAGCCAGGAGCTCCTACGAGCAGTACTTC	CASSIARSSYEQYF
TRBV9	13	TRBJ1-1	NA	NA	TGTGCCAGCAGCGTAGGGCTGGCAGTTGAAGCTTTCTTT	CASSVGLAVEAFF
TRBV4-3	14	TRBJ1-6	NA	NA	TGCGCCAGCAGCCAAGGCGGCAGCGGTTCACCCCTCCACTTT	CASSQGGSGSPLHF
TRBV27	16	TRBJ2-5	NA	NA	TGTGCCAGCAGTTTATCCCCGGAGACTCGGCGGGAGACCCAGTACTTC	CASSLSPETRRETQYF
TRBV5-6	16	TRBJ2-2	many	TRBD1	TGTGCCAGCAGCTGGGGGACAGGGCTGCACACCGGGGAGCTGTTTTTT	CASSWGTGLHTGELFF
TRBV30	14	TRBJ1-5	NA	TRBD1	TGTGCCTGGGGGTCACAGGGGTTCGCTCAGCCCCAGCATTTT	CAWGSQGFAQPQHF
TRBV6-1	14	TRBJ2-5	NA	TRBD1	TGTGCCAGCAAGTACAGGGGGCTTGGGGAGACCCAGTACTTC	CASKYRGLGETQYF
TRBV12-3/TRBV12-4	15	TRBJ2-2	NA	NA	TGTGCCAGCAGCCCGCCGGGGGTCTACACCGGGGAGCTGTTTTTT	CASSPPGVYTGELFF
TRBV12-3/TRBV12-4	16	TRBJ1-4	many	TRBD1	TGTGCCAGCAGTATGACCGGGACAGGGGGTAATGAAAAACTGTTTTTT	CASSMTGTGGNEKLFF
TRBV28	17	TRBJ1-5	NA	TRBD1	TGTGCCAGCAGCGCCGGGACAGGGGGGTCGGGCGATCAGCCCCAGCATTTT	CASSAGTGGSGDQPQHF
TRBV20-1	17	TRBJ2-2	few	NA	TGCAGTGCTAGAGATCGAGGGGCGGGGCGGTACACCGGGGAGCTGTTTTTT	CSARDRGAGRYTGELFF
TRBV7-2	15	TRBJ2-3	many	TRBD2	TGTGCCAGCAGCATCTTAGCGGGGGGGGTAGATACGCAGTATTTT	CASSILAGGVDTQYF
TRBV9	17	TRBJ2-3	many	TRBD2	TGTGCCAGCAGCGTAGTGACCAGCGGGGGAGTCACAGATACGCAGTATTTT	CASSVVTSGGVTDTQYF